This T cell receptor (beta chain) was documented in a study of blood T cell repertoires in COVID-19. Study as a whole: Some COVID-19 samples were acute and others convalescent; all came from the United States, Italy and Spain. T cells, B-cell-depleted T cells, or PBMCs provided the cDNA or gDNA that served as material.

Which cohort a participant joined came from the clinical history participants gave. Data came from immunoSEQ multiplex PCR; TCRdb stores just in-frame clones and leaves some out. The data contain a few hundred thousand clones, approximately 79% of them singletons. In this sample, this clone turned up a few times. The receptor comes from a man aged 30 to 45 with acute COVID-19. The specimen sequenced was PBMCs or T cells enriched from blood (not recorded which).

As DNA, the CDR3 is TGTGCCAGCAGCTTAGCAACTAGCGGGGTCAATGAGCAGTTCTTC. This codes for CASSLATSGVNEQFF. V and J are TRBV7-9 and TRBJ2-1; 10 bases align to TRBD2. The CDR3 covers 15 residues. After removal of 0 bases from V and 6 bases from J, the junction contained 2 bases not matched to a gene. Germline V lookup: CDR1 SEHNR, CDR2 FQNEAQ (reference sequence). Full variable domain (outside the CDR3, taken from reference TRBV7-9 and TRBJ2-1): DTGVSQNPRHKITKRGQNVTFRCDPISEHNRLYWYRQTLGQGPEFLTYFQNEAQLEKSRLLSDRFSAERPKGSFSTLEIQRTEQGDSAMYLCASSLATSGVNEQFFGPGTRLTVL.